This T cell receptor beta chain is from a study of blood T cell repertoires in COVID-19. Study-level information: COVID-19 samples collected from the United States, Italy and Spain covered acute and convalescent phases. In each case, the material was cDNA or gDNA derived from T cells, B-cell-depleted T cells, or PBMCs.

As processed by the authors: Reference gene primer amplification in the assay estimated nucleated cell counts. Only in-frame clones appear in the TCRdb table, and some are missing; sequencing was by immunoSEQ multiplex PCR. The V and J calls and clone size were taken over from that table, and D and trimming were inferred from the DNA. Here the sample spans under 300,000 clones, around three quarters being singletons. The germline V and J ends were trimmed by 1 base and 2 bases, with 6 bases remaining between them. In germline, CDR1 is SGHRS, CDR2 YFSETQ. The CDR3 length is 13 residues. This clone was recorded once.

The sequence derives from a woman older than 75 with acute or convalescent COVID-19. Sequencing was done on a sample of peripheral blood. The genes are TRBV5-1 and TRBJ1-2; D not resolved. This chain's CDR3 is CASSLYSNYGYTF. As DNA, the CDR3 is TGCGCCAGCAGCTTGTACTCCAACTATGGCTACACCTTC.